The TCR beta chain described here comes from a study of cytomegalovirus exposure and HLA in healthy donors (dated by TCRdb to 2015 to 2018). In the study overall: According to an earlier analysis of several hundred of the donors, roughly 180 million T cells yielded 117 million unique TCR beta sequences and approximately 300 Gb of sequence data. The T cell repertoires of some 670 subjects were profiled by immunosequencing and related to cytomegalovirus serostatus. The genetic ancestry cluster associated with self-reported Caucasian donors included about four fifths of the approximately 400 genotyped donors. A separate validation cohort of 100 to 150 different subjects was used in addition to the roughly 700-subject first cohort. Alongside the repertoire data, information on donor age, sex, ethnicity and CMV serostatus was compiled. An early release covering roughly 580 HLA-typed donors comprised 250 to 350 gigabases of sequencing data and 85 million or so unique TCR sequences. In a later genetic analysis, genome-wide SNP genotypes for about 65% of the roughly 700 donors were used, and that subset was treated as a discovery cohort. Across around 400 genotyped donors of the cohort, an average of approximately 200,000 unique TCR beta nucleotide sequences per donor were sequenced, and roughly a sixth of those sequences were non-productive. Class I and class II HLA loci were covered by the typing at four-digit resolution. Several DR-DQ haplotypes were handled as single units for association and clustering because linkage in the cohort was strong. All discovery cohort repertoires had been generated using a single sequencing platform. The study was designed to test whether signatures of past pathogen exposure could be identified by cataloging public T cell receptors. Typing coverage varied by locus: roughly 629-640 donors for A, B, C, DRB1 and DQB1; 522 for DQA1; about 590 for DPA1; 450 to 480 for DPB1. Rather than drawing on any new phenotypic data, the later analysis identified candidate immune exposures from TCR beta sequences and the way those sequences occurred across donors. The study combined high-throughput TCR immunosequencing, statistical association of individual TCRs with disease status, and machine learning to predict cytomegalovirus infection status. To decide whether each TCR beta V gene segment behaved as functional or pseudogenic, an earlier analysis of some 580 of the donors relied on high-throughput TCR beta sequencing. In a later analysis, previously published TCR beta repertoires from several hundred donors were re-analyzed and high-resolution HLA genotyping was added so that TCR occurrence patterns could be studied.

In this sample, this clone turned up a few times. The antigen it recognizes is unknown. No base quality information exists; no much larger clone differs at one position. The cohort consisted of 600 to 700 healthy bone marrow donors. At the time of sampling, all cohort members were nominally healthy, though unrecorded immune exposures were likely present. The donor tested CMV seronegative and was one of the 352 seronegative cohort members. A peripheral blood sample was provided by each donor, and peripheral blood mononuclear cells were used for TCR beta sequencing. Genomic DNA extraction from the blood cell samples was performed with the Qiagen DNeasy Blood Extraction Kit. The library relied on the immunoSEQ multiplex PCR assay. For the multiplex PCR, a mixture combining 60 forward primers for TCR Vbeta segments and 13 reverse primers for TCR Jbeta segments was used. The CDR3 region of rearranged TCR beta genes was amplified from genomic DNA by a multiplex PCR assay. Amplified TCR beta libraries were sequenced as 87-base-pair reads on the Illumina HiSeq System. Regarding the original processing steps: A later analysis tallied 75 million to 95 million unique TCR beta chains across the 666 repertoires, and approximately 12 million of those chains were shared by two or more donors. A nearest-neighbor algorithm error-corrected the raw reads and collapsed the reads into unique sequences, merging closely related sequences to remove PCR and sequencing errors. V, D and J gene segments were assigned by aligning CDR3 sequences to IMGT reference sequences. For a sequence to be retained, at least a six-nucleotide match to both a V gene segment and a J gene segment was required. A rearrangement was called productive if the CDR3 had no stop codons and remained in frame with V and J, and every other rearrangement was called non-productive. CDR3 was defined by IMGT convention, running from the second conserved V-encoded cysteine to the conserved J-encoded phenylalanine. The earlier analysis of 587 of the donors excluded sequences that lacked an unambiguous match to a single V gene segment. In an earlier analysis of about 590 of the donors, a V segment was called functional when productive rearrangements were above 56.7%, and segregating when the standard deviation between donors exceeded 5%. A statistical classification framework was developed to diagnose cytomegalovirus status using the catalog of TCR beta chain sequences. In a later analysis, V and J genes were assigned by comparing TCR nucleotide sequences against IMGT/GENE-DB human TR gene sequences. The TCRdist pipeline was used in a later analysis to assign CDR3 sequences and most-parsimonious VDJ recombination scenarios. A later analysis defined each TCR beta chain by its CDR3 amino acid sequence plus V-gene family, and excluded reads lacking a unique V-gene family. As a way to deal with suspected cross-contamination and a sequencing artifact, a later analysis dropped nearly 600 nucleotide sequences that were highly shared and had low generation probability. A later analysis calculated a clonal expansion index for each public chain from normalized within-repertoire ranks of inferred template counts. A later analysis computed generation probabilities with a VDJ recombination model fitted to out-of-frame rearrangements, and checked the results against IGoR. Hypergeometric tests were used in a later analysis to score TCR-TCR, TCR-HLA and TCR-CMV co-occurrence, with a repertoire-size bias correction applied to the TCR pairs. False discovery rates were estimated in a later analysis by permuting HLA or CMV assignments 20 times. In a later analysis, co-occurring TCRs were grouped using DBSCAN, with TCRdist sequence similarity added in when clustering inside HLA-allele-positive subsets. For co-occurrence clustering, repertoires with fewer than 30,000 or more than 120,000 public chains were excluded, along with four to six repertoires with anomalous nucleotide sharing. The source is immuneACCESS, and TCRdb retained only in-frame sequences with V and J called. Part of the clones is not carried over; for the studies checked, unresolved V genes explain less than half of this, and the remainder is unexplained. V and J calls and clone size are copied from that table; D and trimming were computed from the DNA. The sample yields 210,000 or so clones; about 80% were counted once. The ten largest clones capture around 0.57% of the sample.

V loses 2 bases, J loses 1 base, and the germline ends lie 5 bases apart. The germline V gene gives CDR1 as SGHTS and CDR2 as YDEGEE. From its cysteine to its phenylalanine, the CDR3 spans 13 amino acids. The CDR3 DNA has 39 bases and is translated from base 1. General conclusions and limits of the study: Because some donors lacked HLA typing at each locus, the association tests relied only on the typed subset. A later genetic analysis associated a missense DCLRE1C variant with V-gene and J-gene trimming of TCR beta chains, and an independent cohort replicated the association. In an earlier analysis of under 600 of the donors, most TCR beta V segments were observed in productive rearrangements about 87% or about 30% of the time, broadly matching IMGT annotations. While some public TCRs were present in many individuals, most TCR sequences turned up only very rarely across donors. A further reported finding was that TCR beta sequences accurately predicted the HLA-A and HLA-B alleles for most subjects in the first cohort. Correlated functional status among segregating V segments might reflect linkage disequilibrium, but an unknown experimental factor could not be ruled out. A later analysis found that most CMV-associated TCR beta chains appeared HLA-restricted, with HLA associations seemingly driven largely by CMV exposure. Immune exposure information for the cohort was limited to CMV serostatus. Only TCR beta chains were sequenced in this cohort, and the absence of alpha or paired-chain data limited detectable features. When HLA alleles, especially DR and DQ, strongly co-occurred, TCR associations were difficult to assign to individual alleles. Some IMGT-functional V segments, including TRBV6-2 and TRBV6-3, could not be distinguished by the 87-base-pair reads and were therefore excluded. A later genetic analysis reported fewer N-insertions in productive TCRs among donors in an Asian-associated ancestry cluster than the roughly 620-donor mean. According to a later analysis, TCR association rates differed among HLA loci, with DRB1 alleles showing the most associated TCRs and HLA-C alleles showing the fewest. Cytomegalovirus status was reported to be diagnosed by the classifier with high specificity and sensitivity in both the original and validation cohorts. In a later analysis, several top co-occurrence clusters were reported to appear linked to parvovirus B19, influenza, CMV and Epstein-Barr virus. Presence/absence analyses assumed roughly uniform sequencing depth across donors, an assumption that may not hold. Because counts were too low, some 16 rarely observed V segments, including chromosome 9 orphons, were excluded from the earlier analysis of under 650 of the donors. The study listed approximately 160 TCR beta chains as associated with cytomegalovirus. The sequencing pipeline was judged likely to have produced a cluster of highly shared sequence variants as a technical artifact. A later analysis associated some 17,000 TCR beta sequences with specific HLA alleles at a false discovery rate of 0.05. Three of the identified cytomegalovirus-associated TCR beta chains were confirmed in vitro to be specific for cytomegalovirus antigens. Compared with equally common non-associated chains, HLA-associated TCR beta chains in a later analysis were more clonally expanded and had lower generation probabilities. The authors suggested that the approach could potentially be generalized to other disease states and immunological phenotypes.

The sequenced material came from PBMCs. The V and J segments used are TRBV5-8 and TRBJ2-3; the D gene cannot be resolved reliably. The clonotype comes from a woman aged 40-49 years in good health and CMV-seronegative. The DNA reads TGTGCCAGCAGCTTCCCCGGCACAGATACGCAGTATTTT. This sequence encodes CASSFPGTDTQYF.